One sample yielded the 6 T cell receptor beta chains listed below, sequenced in a study of cytomegalovirus exposure and HLA in healthy donors. The PCR used 60 Vbeta and 13 Jbeta primers. TCRdb's copy holds only in-frame clones and misses some; the assay was immunoSEQ multiplex PCR. Here the sample table reports roughly 190,000 clones. Source material: PBMCs. These receptors all come from a man aged 25 to 45 in good health and CMV-seronegative.

This rearrangement joins TRBV15 to TRBJ1-6, with a tentative D call TRBD1 (5 bases). The CDR3 sequence is 15 residues long. V was clipped by 0 bases and J by 6 bases, with 9 bases between them. Germline assignment: CDR1 LNHNV and CDR2 YYDKDF (reference sequence). CDR3 DNA: TGTGCCACCAGCAGAGAGGGGACTGGTAATTCACCCCTCCACTTT. This codes for CATSREGTGNSPLHF. The full variable domain, rest sourced from reference TRBV15 and TRBJ1-6, is DAMVIQNPRYQVTQFGKPVTLSCSQTLNHNVMYWYQQKSSQAPKLLFHYYDKDFNNEADTPDNFQSRRPNTSFCFLDIRSPGLGDTAMYLCATSREGTGNSPLHFGNGTRLTVT.

The gene calls are TRBV30 and TRBJ2-2; D might be TRBD1 (6 bases). The CDR3 runs 17 residues. Germline CDR1 is GTSNPN and CDR2 is SVGIG (reference sequence). V was pared by 3 bases and J by 2 bases, with 19 bases between. The CDR3 nucleotides are TGTGCCTGGAGCCTATACGGGCCGGGACAAAACACCGGGGAGCTGTTTTTT. Translated: CAWSLYGPGQNTGELFF.

The rearrangement links TRBV27 to TRBJ2-7; D is perhaps TRBD2 (6 bases). The V gene's germline CDR1 is MNHEY and CDR2 SMNVEV (reference sequence). The CDR3 extends over 13 amino acids. V was pared by 5 bases and J by 6 bases, with 14 bases between. CDR3 sequence reads: CASSLSAGSEQYF. The CDR3 DNA is TGTGCCAGCAGTCTCTCGGCCGGGAGCGAGCAGTACTTC.

V and J are TRBV6-1 and TRBJ1-4; possible D gene TRBD1, 6 bases. CDR1 MNHNS and CDR2 SASEGT come from the germline V gene. CDR3 length equals 15 residues. Between the trimmed V and J ends, which lost 1 base and 8 bases, there was a span of 14 bases. Written as DNA, the CDR3 is TGTGCCAGCAGTGAAGGCGGGGGCGGAGGAGAAAAACTGTTTTTT. Protein product: CASSEGGGGGEKLFF.

This chain connects TRBV5-6 to TRBJ1-3; weak D call: TRBD1 (5 bases). This CDR3 contains 14 residues. Germline V gene sequence: CDR1 SGHDT, CDR2 YYEEEE. V was trimmed by 1 base and J by 2 bases, leaving 7 bases between them. The CDR3 reads CASSLRGPGNTIYF. CDR3 DNA sequence: TGTGCCAGCAGCTTGAGGGGCCCTGGAAACACCATATATTTT. Based on the CDR3 plus reference TRBV5-6 and TRBJ1-3, the full variable domain is DAGVTQSPTHLIKTRGQQVTLRCSPKSGHDTVSWYQQALGQGPQFIFQYYEEEERQRGNFPDRFSGHQFPNYSSELNVNALLLGDSALYLCASSLRGPGNTIYFGEGSWLTVV.

This chain connects TRBV10-3 to TRBJ1-5; a possible D gene is TRBD1 (5 bases). This CDR3 contains 15 residues. Trimming removed 4 bases at V and 4 bases at J, with 14 bases between. In germline, CDR1 is ENHRY, CDR2 SYGVKD. The CDR3 DNA sequence: TGTGCCATCAGTGCAATCCAGGGTCGGAATCAGCCCCAGCATTTT. Encoded protein: CAISAIQGRNQPQHF.